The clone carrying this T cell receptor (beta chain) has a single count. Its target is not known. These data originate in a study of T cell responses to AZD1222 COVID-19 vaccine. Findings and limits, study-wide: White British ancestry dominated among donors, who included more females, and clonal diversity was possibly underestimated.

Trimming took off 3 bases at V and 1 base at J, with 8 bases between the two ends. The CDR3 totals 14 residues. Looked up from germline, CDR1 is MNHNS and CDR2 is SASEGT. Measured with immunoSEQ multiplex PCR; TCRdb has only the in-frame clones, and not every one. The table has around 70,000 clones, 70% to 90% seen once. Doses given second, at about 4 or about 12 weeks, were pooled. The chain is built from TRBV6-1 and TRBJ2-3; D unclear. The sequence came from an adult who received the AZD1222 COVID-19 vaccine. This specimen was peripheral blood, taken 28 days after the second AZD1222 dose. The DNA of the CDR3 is TGTGCCAGCAGTGAGGTCCAGGGCACAGATACGCAGTATTTT. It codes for CASSEVQGTDTQYF.